These T cell receptor beta chains were read from a single sample in a study of T-cell reconstitution after alpha-beta-depleted transplantation in children. TCRdb reprocessed the PCR reads with MiXCR, giving one entry per CDR3 protein. This sample yields around 250,000 distinct CDR3 sequences, of which approximately 8.9% are seen a single time; roughly 6% belongs to the top ten. The source was PBMCs, mostly from graft donor cells, collected 180 days after TCRalphabeta/CD19-depleted stem cell transplant. These receptors all stem from a male patient younger than 18 who had a stem cell transplant for acute lymphoblastic leukemia, so the T cells may come from the graft donor. Both conserved end residues are part of each CDR3. Fields, in order: V gene, clone size, J gene, D gene, CDR3 DNA, CDR3 protein. The D gene is left open where the match is weak. Clone size is not always given. Where it is, it says once, few, many or a class for expanded clones.

TRBV5-1	many	TRBJ2-7	-	TGCGCCAGCAGCTTGACTCAGGGAAGCGAGCAGTACTTC	CASSLTQGSEQYF
TRBV5-7	many	TRBJ2-6	-	TGTGCCAGCAGCCTACACGACACTATCTCTGGGGCCAACGTCCTGACTTTC	CASSLHDTISGANVLTF
TRBV6-2/TRBV6-3	many	TRBJ2-7	-	TGTGCCAGCAGTTACGACGTAGCGTACTACGAGCAGTACTTC	CASSYDVAYYEQYF
TRBV4-3	many	TRBJ2-7	TRBD2	TGCGCCAGCAGCCAAGAAGGGCCGGGACTATCCTACGAGCAGTACTTC	CASSQEGPGLSYEQYF
TRBV28	many	TRBJ1-5	-	TGTGCCAGCCACGGCCAGGGTCTTGGCAATCAGCCCCAGCATTTT	CASHGQGLGNQPQHF
TRBV15	-	TRBJ2-5	TRBD2	TGTGCCACCAGCAGAGCAGTTTCCCCTAGCGGGGGGGCCAGAGAGACCCAGTACTTC	CATSRAVSPSGGARETQYF
TRBV10-3	many	TRBJ2-2	-	TGTGCCATCAGTGAGGGAGGGGACACCGGGGAGCTGTTTTTT	CAISEGGDTGELFF
TRBV7-2	many	TRBJ1-5	-	TGTGCCAGCAGCTTAGAGGGGCCTCAGCCCCAGCATTTT	CASSLEGPQPQHF
TRBV20-1	many	TRBJ1-2	-	TGCAGTGCCTTCGGGGGCTACACCTTC	CSAFGGYTF
TRBV10-3	many	TRBJ2-1	-	TGTGCCATCAGTGAGTCGGGCGGAAATGAGCAGTTCTTC	CAISESGGNEQFF
TRBV7-2	few	TRBJ2-1	TRBD2	TGTGCCAGCAGCTTAAGCGGGGAAGTGCAGTTCTTC	CASSLSGEVQFF
TRBV3-1	many	TRBJ2-2	-	TGTGCCAGCAGCCAAGATCGCGGGAACACCGGGGAGCTGTTTTTT	CASSQDRGNTGELFF
TRBV24-1	many	TRBJ2-5	-	TGTGCCACCAGTGCCCCACAGGGAGGCAAAGAGACCCAGTACTTC	CATSAPQGGKETQYF
TRBV10-3	many	TRBJ2-1	TRBD2	TGTGCCATCAGTGACCCCCGGGGGGGACTAGCGACCTACAATGAGCAGTTCTTC	CAISDPRGGLATYNEQFF
TRBV21-1	many	TRBJ2-5	-	TGTGCCAGCAGGCCACCCAACCGGGAGTGGCAAGAGACCCAGTACTTC	CASRPPNREWQETQYF
TRBV7-2	many	TRBJ2-3	-	TGTGCCAGCAGCTTAGTTCAGGGTGTCACAGATACGCAGTATTTT	CASSLVQGVTDTQYF
TRBV4-3	many	TRBJ2-7	TRBD1	TGCGCCAGCAGCCTTAAACAGGGGATTCTCCACGAGCAGTACTTC	CASSLKQGILHEQYF
TRBV12-3/TRBV12-4	many	TRBJ1-3	-	TGTGCCAGCAGTTCTGGTCGGGTCGGGTATTTT	CASSSGRVGYF
TRBV29-1	many	TRBJ2-7	TRBD1	TGCAGCGTCCGGGACAGGGTTTACGAGCAGTACTTC	CSVRDRVYEQYF
TRBV5-5	many	TRBJ2-6	TRBD1	TGTGCCAGCAGCTCCCAGGGGGCTGGGGCCAACGTCCTGACTTTC	CASSSQGAGANVLTF
TRBV7-6	many	TRBJ2-3	-	TGTGCCAGCAGCTTATGGGGCACAGATACGCAGTATTTT	CASSLWGTDTQYF
TRBV18	many	TRBJ1-2	-	TGTGCCAGCTCACTGACTCGAGGGAGGAACTATGGCTACACCTTC	CASSLTRGRNYGYTF
TRBV9	many	TRBJ2-2	-	TGTGCCAGCGGGGGGCGCAACACCGGGGAGCTGTTTTTT	CASGGRNTGELFF
TRBV5-1	many	TRBJ2-7	TRBD1	TGCGCCAGCAGCGGTGGGGACAGGGCCCACGAGCAGTACTTC	CASSGGDRAHEQYF
TRBV7-9	many	TRBJ1-1	TRBD1	TGTGCCAGCAGCGCGACAGGGGCCTGGAACACTGAAGCTTTCTTT	CASSATGAWNTEAFF
TRBV5-1	many	TRBJ1-1	TRBD1	TGCGCCAGCAGCTTGATGCAGGGGGCAGGGACTGAAGCTTTCTTT	CASSLMQGAGTEAFF
TRBV4-2	many	TRBJ1-6	TRBD1	TGTGCCAGCAGCCCGGGACAGGGGGATAATTCACCCCTCCACTTT	CASSPGQGDNSPLHF
TRBV5-1	many	TRBJ2-2	-	TGCGCCAGCAGCTTGCCCAGGGGCAACACCGGGGAGCTGTTTTTT	CASSLPRGNTGELFF
TRBV28	many	TRBJ2-3	TRBD2	TGTGCCAGCAGTCCTAGCGGGAGGTCTAGCACAGATACGCAGTATTTT	CASSPSGRSSTDTQYF
TRBV20-1	many	TRBJ2-7	-	TGCAGTGCTAGAGACCCGAGGAGGGCCGGGGCCTACGAGCAGTACTTC	CSARDPRRAGAYEQYF
TRBV12-3/TRBV12-4	many	TRBJ2-2	-	TGTGCCAGCAGTTTAAGGGGCAGTACCGGGGAGCTGTTTTTT	CASSLRGSTGELFF